The 26 T cell receptor beta chains in this list originate from one sample, sequenced in a study of CD8 T cells in Susac syndrome. The RNA, roughly 0.5 to 1 ug, was put through reverse transcription using random hexamers. TCRdb reanalysed the immunoSEQ multiplex PCR reads using MiXCR and keeps one entry per CDR3 protein. Of hundreds of thousands of distinct CDR3 sequences listed, 90% to 96% are singletons. Specimen: CD4+ T cells from PBMCs. Receptors were obtained from a human donor with Susac syndrome.

The gene calls are TRBV28 and TRBJ2-3; D could derive from TRBD1 or TRBD2 (6 bases each). CDR3 size: 16 residues. Germline V gene sequence: CDR1 MDHEN, CDR2 SYDVKM. V dropped 2 bases and J dropped 2 bases, with 14 bases sitting between them. CDR3 coding DNA: TGTGCCAGCAGTTTAGGGGGGCTTTTTACCACAGATACGCAGTATTTT. This translates into CASSLGGLFTTDTQYF. Using reference TRBV28 and TRBJ2-3 for the parts outside the CDR3, the full variable domain is DVKVTQSSRYLVKRTGEKVFLECVQDMDHENMFWYRQDPGLGLRLIYFSYDVKMKEKGDIPEGYSVSREKKERFSLILESASTNQTSMYLCASSLGGLFTTDTQYFGPGTRLTVL.

This chain joins TRBV7-8 and TRBJ2-6; D remains unclear. Between the trimmed V and J ends, which lost 5 bases and 0 bases, there was a span of 8 bases. The CDR3 has 15 amino acids. CDR1 and CDR2 (germline): SGHVS, FQNEAQ. The CDR3 DNA reads as TGTGCCAGCAGCGAGGTCGCCTCTGGGGCCAACGTCCTGACTTTC. This encodes CASSEVASGANVLTF.

The J gene is TRBJ2-3, the V gene TRBV6-6; D assignment may be TRBD1 or TRBD2 (6 bases each). From germline, CDR1 is MNHNY and CDR2 SVGAGI (reference sequence). The CDR3 runs to 15 residues. Trimming shortened V by 6 bases and J by 5 bases, and 18 bases separated the two germline ends. The CDR3 spells CASSGGRGPIDTQYF. The DNA for the CDR3 is TGTGCCAGCAGCGGGGGCCGAGGGCCGATAGATACGCAGTATTTT.

The chain joins TRBV14 to TRBJ2-5; 7 positions match TRBD1. The V gene's germline CDR1 is SGHDN and CDR2 FVKESK. The length of the CDR3 is 13 residues. V lost 4 bases and J lost 4; bases outside the gene matches: 3. The CDR3 sequence: CASSRNRGETQYF. The CDR3, as DNA: TGTGCCAGCAGCCGCAACAGGGGAGAGACCCAGTACTTC.

The rearrangement uses TRBV12-3 or TRBV12-4 and TRBJ2-5; TRBD2 matches at 8 bases. The CDR3 has 16 amino acids. V shed 2 bases and J 0 bases; nucleotides not matched to a gene: 5. The CDR3 DNA follows: TGTGCCAGCAGTTTAAAGACTAGCGCTTACCAAGAGACCCAGTACTTC. Protein sequence: CASSLKTSAYQETQYF.

This chain uses TRBV20-1 with TRBJ2-1; 10 positions agree with TRBD2. This CDR3 contains 14 residues. Unmatched junction bases numbered 0, after V lost 3 bases and J lost 1 base. The germline V gene has CDR1 DFQATT and CDR2 SNEGSKA (reference sequence). In DNA, the CDR3 is TGCAGTGCTAGGGGACTAGCGTCCTACAATGAGCAGTTCTTC. Translating gives CSARGLASYNEQFF.

The J gene is TRBJ2-7, the V gene TRBV28; 12 positions match TRBD1. V gave up 2 bases and J gave up 5 bases; unmatched junction bases: 4. The CDR3 length is 15 residues. The germline CDR1 and CDR2 sequences are MDHEN and SYDVKM. CDR3 loop: CASSLTGTGGNEQYF. In nucleotides, the CDR3 is TGTGCCAGCAGTTTAACTGGGACAGGGGGCAACGAGCAGTACTTC.

The chain uses TRBV29-1 and TRBJ2-3; TRBD2 aligns across 11 bases. Trimming at V came to 5 bases and at J to 2 bases, leaving 9 bases not matched to a gene. The CDR3 spans 16 residues. Per the germline V gene, CDR1 is SQVTM and CDR2 is ANQGSEA. CDR3 loop: CSVTGTSGSHTDTQYF. The CDR3 nucleotides are TGCAGCGTTACCGGGACTAGCGGAAGCCACACAGATACGCAGTATTTT.

The chain combines TRBV12-3 or TRBV12-4 with TRBJ2-3; TRBD2 matches at 12 bases. This CDR3 contains 16 residues. Trimming at V came to 4 bases and at J to 1 base, leaving 3 bases not matched to a gene. The CDR3 sequence is CASSWTSGTRTDTQYF. The DNA of the CDR3 is TGTGCCAGCAGTTGGACTAGCGGGACCCGCACAGATACGCAGTATTTT.

The rearrangement links TRBV28 to TRBJ1-5, with a weak D call TRBD1 (5 bases). Germline assignment: CDR1 MDHEN and CDR2 SYDVKM. V was trimmed by 5 bases and J by 12 bases, leaving 11 bases between them. The CDR3 totals 11 residues. CDR3 in DNA: TGTGCCAGCAGTACTACAGGAGACCAGCATTTT. This gives the protein CASSTTGDQHF.

The rearrangement links TRBV10-3 to TRBJ2-7; 9 bases align to TRBD2. V gave up 4 bases and J gave up 2 bases; unmatched junction bases: 0. CDR1 ENHRY and CDR2 SYGVKD come from the germline V gene. The length of the CDR3 is 13 residues. The CDR3 spells CAISASGTYEQYF. In nucleotides, the CDR3 is TGTGCCATCAGTGCTAGCGGGACCTACGAGCAGTACTTC.

The J gene is TRBJ2-1, the V gene TRBV6-5; D not resolved. The V end lost 4 bases, the J end lost 15 bases, and 10 bases lay between the germline ends. Germline CDR1 MNHEY, CDR2 SVGAGI. The CDR3 runs to 10 residues. The CDR3 DNA is TGTGCCAGCAGTTCTCCTAACTCGTTCTTC. Protein: CASSSPNSFF.

This rearrangement joins TRBV11-2 to TRBJ2-5, with D perhaps TRBD1 or TRBD2 (5 bases each). The CDR3 contains 14 residues. V dropped 5 bases and J dropped 7 bases, with 17 bases sitting between them. Germline CDR1 and CDR2: SGHAT and FQNNGV. This CDR3 is CASSPRSGDGTQYF. The DNA of the CDR3 is TGTGCCAGCAGCCCCCGGAGTGGGGACGGGACCCAGTACTTC.

The gene calls are TRBV7-3 and TRBJ1-5; D is undetermined. V lost 0 bases, J lost 10 bases, and 10 bases lay in between. Germline CDR1 reads SGHTA; CDR2 reads FQGTGA. There are 13 residues in the CDR3. The CDR3 loop is CASSLTPAGPQHF. The CDR3, as DNA: TGTGCCAGCAGCTTAACACCGGCAGGCCCCCAGCATTTT.

This chain links TRBV28 with TRBJ2-3, with D tentatively TRBD1 or TRBD2 (7 bases each). This CDR3 is 14 amino acids long. Deletions cut 5 bases from V and 8 bases from J, with 17 bases between. Germline CDR1 reads MDHEN; CDR2 reads SYDVKM. The DNA of the CDR3 is TGTGCCAGCAGTATCCCACAGGGGAGGGTTACGCAGTATTTT. Encoded protein: CASSIPQGRVTQYF.

This clonotype has just one count. The rearrangement links TRBV11-1 to TRBJ2-7; the D gene is possibly TRBD1 (6 bases). This CDR3 spans 13 amino acids. Germline values: CDR1 SGHAT, CDR2 FQDESV (reference sequence). The V and J ends lost 4 bases and 2 bases respectively, with 9 bases between them. The CDR3 loop is CASSSRDTYEQYF. As DNA, the CDR3 is TGTGCCAGCAGCTCGAGGGACACCTACGAGCAGTACTTC. Full variable domain (outside the CDR3, taken from reference TRBV11-1 and TRBJ2-7): EAEVAQSPRYKITEKSQAVAFWCDPISGHATLYWYRQILGQGPELLVQFQDESVVDDSQLPKDRFSAERLKGVDSTLKIQPAELGDSAMYLCASSSRDTYEQYFGPGTRLTVT.

The chain recombines TRBV7-3 with TRBJ1-1; no clear D. The germline V gene has CDR1 SGHTA and CDR2 FQGTGA. This CDR3 comprises 13 residues. Trimming stripped 5 bases from V and 2 bases from J, with 9 bases between. The CDR3 here is CASSAGINTEAFF. The CDR3 DNA reads TGTGCCAGCAGCGCGGGAATTAACACTGAAGCTTTCTTT.

V is TRBV20-1 and J is TRBJ1-4; TRBD1 matches 7 bases. Germline V gene sequence: CDR1 DFQATT, CDR2 SNEGSKA (reference sequence). The V gene end was trimmed by 6 bases and the J gene end by 6 bases; junction bases not matched to a gene: 7. This CDR3 spans 13 amino acids. The DNA for the CDR3 is TGCAGTGCCCCCGGGACAGATGATGAAAAACTGTTTTTT. This codes for CSAPGTDDEKLFF.

The V and J genes are TRBV18 and TRBJ1-2; the D gene is possibly TRBD1 (5 bases). The CDR3 consists of 13 residues. Trimming removed 0 bases from V and 4 bases from J, with 6 bases in between. Germline assignment: CDR1 KGHSH and CDR2 LQKENI. CDR3 sequence: CASSPPGGYGYTF. In DNA, the CDR3 is TGTGCCAGCTCACCACCGGGGGGCTATGGCTACACCTTC.

The rearrangement links TRBV12-3 or TRBV12-4 to TRBJ2-5; the D gene is possibly TRBD2 (6 bases). With 6 bases removed from V and 2 bases from J, the gap between germline ends came to 13 bases. There are 14 residues in the CDR3. CDR3 protein: CASSRGDGQETQYF. The CDR3 nucleotides are TGTGCCAGCAGCCGCGGGGACGGGCAAGAGACCCAGTACTTC.

The chain links TRBV5-1 to TRBJ2-3; 8 bases align to TRBD2. CDR1 SGHRS and CDR2 YFSETQ come from the germline V gene. Unmatched junction bases numbered 8, after V lost 5 bases and J lost 3 bases. The CDR3 totals 15 residues. The CDR3 DNA reads TGCGCCAGCAGGCAAGCGGGAGTGATGACAGATACGCAGTATTTT. Residues: CASRQAGVMTDTQYF.

Only one count was recorded for this clonotype. The rearrangement links TRBV20-1 to TRBJ2-1; 11 bases are shared with TRBD2. V lost 3 bases, J lost 7 bases, and 8 bases stayed unmatched. The germline V gene encodes CDR1 DFQATT and CDR2 SNEGSKA (reference sequence). The CDR3 totals 15 residues. This chain's CDR3 is CSARWIAGGPNEQFF. The CDR3 DNA is TGCAGTGCTAGGTGGATAGCGGGAGGGCCGAATGAGCAGTTCTTC.

J is TRBJ1-4 and V is TRBV18; D not certain. The germline gives CDR1 KGHSH, CDR2 LQKENI. There are 15 residues in the CDR3. V was shortened by 1 base and J by 3 bases, with 9 bases between the two germline ends. This CDR3 reads CASSPQTEANEKLFF. CDR3 nucleotides: TGTGCCAGCTCACCACAAACAGAAGCTAATGAAAAACTGTTTTTT.

The J gene is TRBJ2-7, the V gene TRBV19; TRBD2 aligns across 15 bases. Unmatched junction bases numbered 8, after V lost 4 bases and J lost 7 bases. This CDR3 has 16 amino acids. Germline CDR1 LNHDA, CDR2 SQIVND (reference sequence). The CDR3 here is CASSTSGLAGGGEQYF. In DNA form, the CDR3 reads TGTGCCAGTAGTACCTCTGGACTAGCGGGAGGGGGAGAGCAGTACTTC.

The rearrangement links TRBV27 to TRBJ2-5, with 7 bases aligning to TRBD2. The V gene's germline CDR1 is MNHEY and CDR2 SMNVEV (reference sequence). V lost 3 bases, J lost 0 bases, and 10 bases stayed unmatched. This CDR3 comprises 17 residues. CDR3 loop: CASSFLERGQYQETQYF. The CDR3 region has the DNA TGTGCCAGCAGTTTCCTAGAGCGGGGCCAGTACCAAGAGACCCAGTACTTC.

The CDR3 sequence is CSAKSPGSNQPQHF. CDR3 sequence (DNA): TGCAGTGCAAAAAGCCCCGGGAGCAATCAGCCCCAGCATTTT. The chain has TRBV20-1 and TRBJ1-5; D is undetermined. Trimming removed 6 bases at V and 1 base at J, with 13 bases between. The CDR3 runs 14 residues. Germline V lookup: CDR1 DFQATT, CDR2 SNEGSKA (reference sequence).